These 30 T cell receptor beta chains came from one sample sequenced in a study of blood T cell repertoires in COVID-19. TCRdb's table, derived via immunoSEQ multiplex PCR, lists solely in-frame clones and lacks some. The table lists around 140,000 clones, about 86% of them singletons, with 3.5% to 4.5% in the top ten. Material: peripheral blood. The origin of the receptors is a woman aged 60-75 years with acute or convalescent COVID-19.

The rearrangement links TRBV7-2 to TRBJ2-3; the D is unclear. Looked up from germline, CDR1 is SGHTA and CDR2 is FQGNSA. The V gene lost 3 bases and the J gene lost 0 bases, with 13 bases spanning the gap. This CDR3 comprises 16 residues. The CDR3 is CASSFLAPASTDTQYF. CDR3 sequence (DNA): TGTGCCAGCAGCTTCCTCGCGCCCGCTAGCACAGATACGCAGTATTTT.

This chain joins TRBV28 and TRBJ2-5; tentative D call: TRBD1 (5 bases). Per the germline V gene, CDR1 is MDHEN and CDR2 is SYDVKM. The CDR3 is 13 residues long. V was shortened by 8 bases and J by 2 bases, with 12 bases between the two germline ends. The CDR3 DNA reads TGTGCCAGCTCTCAGCCAGGGCAAGAGACCCAGTACTTC. Amino acids: CASSQPGQETQYF.

This clone was detected once. This sequence joins TRBV7-9 and TRBJ2-1; 15 bases are shared with TRBD2. Germline assignment: CDR1 SEHNR and CDR2 FQNEAQ (reference sequence). The V and J ends lost 2 bases and 10 bases, in that order; junction bases with no gene match: 3. This CDR3 region has 15 residues. CDR3 protein: CASSLSGTSGREQFF. In DNA form, the CDR3 reads TGTGCCAGCAGCTTATCGGGGACTAGCGGGAGGGAGCAGTTCTTC.

The chain recombines TRBV3-1 (or the pseudogene TRBV3-2) with TRBJ1-1; 11 nucleotides line up with TRBD1. The CDR3 spans 15 residues. From germline, CDR1 is LGHDT and CDR2 YNNKEL (reference sequence). Trimming at V came to 0 bases and at J to 10 bases, leaving 7 bases not matched to a gene. CDR3 DNA sequence: TGTGCCAGCAGCCAAGATGTTGGGACAGGGGGTCGAGCTTTCTTT. The encoded protein is CASSQDVGTGGRAFF.

The rearrangement uses TRBV21-1 and TRBJ1-6; the table's D call of TRBD1 was not tested on the DNA. TRBV21-1 is a pseudogene locus. The CDR3 spans 20 residues. The CDR3, as DNA: TGTGCCAGCAGCACCTCAGAACAGGGGGCGGGAAGCTTTGTAAATTCACCCCTCCACTTT. Translating it yields CASSTSEQGAGSFVNSPLHF.

The chain carries TRBV21-1 and TRBJ2-1; the table names TRBD2, a call not compared with the DNA. TRBV21-1 is recorded as a pseudogene. The CDR3 has 16 residues. This CDR3 is CASSTRLAGVYNEQFF. The CDR3 nucleotides read TGTGCCAGCAGCACCCGACTAGCGGGAGTTTACAATGAGCAGTTCTTC.

This clone was seen only once. The genes are TRBV11-2 and TRBJ2-1, with 8 nucleotides matching TRBD2. In germline, CDR1 is SGHAT, CDR2 FQNNGV. The V gene end was trimmed by 1 base and the J gene end by 8 bases; junction bases not matched to a gene: 7. CDR3 length: 15 residues. CDR3 DNA sequence: TGTGCCAGCAGCTTAGTTGCGGGAGGAGGGTATGAGCAGTTCTTC. Its translation: CASSLVAGGGYEQFF.

This clone has a handful of counts. The V and J genes are TRBV3-1 (or the pseudogene TRBV3-2) and TRBJ1-2; TRBD1 agrees at 8 bases. The V segment lost 4 bases and the J segment 5 bases; nucleotides outside the gene matches: 6. Looked up from germline, CDR1 is LGHDT and CDR2 is YNNKEL (reference sequence). The CDR3 totals 14 residues. CDR3 sequence (DNA): TGTGCCAGCAGCCCAACGACAGGGGAATATGGCTACACCTTC. Its protein product is CASSPTTGEYGYTF.

V usage is TRBV30 and J usage is TRBJ1-2; D unresolved. V dropped 1 base and J dropped 4 bases, with 16 bases sitting between them. From germline, CDR1 is GTSNPN and CDR2 SVGIG (reference sequence). The CDR3 has 15 amino acids. The CDR3 nucleotides are TGTGCCTGGAGTGATGGCCTCCTGACTGCCTATGGCTACACCTTC. Protein sequence: CAWSDGLLTAYGYTF.

The J gene is TRBJ2-7, the V gene TRBV29-1; 9 nucleotides align to TRBD1. The junction had 2 bases not matched to a gene; V was cut back by 4 bases and J by 1 base. From germline, CDR1 is SQVTM and CDR2 ANQGSEA. CDR3 length: 13 amino acids. CDR3 protein: CSVADRGSYEQYF. CDR3 coding DNA: TGCAGCGTTGCGGACAGGGGATCCTACGAGCAGTACTTC.

The chain carries TRBV11-3 and TRBJ2-7, with D perhaps matching TRBD2 (5 bases). This CDR3 region has 13 residues. V was pared by 2 bases and J by 5 bases, with 10 bases between. Germline V gene data show CDR1 as SGHNT and CDR2 as YENEEA. In nucleotides, the CDR3 is TGTGCCAGCAGCTTACTGGGAGTGGACGAGCAGTACTTC. Residues: CASSLLGVDEQYF.

The rearrangement joins TRBV19 to TRBJ2-1, with 9 bases matching TRBD2. The CDR3 totals 15 residues. Germline V gene lookup returns CDR1 LNHDA and CDR2 SQIVND (reference sequence). The J segment lost 10 bases and the V segment lost 5 bases, leaving 12 bases of the junction unmatched. The DNA of the CDR3 is TGTGCCAGTAGTGTGTGGCTAGCGGGATCGGGGGAGCAGTTCTTC. It specifies CASSVWLAGSGEQFF.

The rearrangement links TRBV29-1 to TRBJ1-3; D is uncertain. Germline V gives CDR1 SQVTM, CDR2 ANQGSEA. Deletions cut 3 bases from V and 0 bases from J, with 12 bases between. CDR3 length equals 15 residues. The CDR3, as DNA: TGCAGCGTTGACAAGCGGCTGGGCTCTGGAAACACCATATATTTT. Translating gives CSVDKRLGSGNTIYF.

The V and J genes are TRBV3-1 (or the pseudogene TRBV3-2) and TRBJ2-7; D may be TRBD1 (6 bases). V lost 3 bases and J 3 bases, leaving 9 bases between the germline ends. This CDR3 is 13 amino acids long. Germline lookup yields CDR1 LGHDT and CDR2 YNNKEL (reference sequence). Here the CDR3 reads CASSQTGDYEQYF. The CDR3, as DNA: TGTGCCAGCAGCCAGACAGGTGACTACGAGCAGTACTTC.

This chain uses TRBV11-3 with TRBJ1-2; no firm D call. CDR1 and CDR2 (germline): SGHNT, YENEEA. The CDR3 is 13 residues long. V was pared by 5 bases and J by 7 bases, with 14 bases between. The CDR3 DNA sequence: TGTGCCAGCAGCCCGGCGCGGCACTCTGGCTACACCTTC. The encoded protein is CASSPARHSGYTF.

V gene TRBV28 combines with J gene TRBJ1-2; the match to TRBD1 covers 7 bases. Germline V gives CDR1 MDHEN, CDR2 SYDVKM. The length of the CDR3 is 14 residues. Losses at the gene ends were 5 bases for V and 7 bases for J; bases not matched to a gene: 10. The CDR3 reads CASSESIGGGGYTF. The CDR3 bases are TGTGCCAGCAGTGAAAGTATAGGGGGCGGTGGCTACACCTTC.

V and J are TRBV19 and TRBJ2-1; possible D gene TRBD1, 5 bases. V was trimmed by 7 bases and J by 7 bases, leaving 17 bases between them. This CDR3 has 14 residues. CDR1 is LNHDA and CDR2 is SQIVND in the germline V gene (reference sequence). CDR3: CASNLGVKKNEQFF. CDR3 in DNA: TGTGCCAGTAACCTAGGGGTTAAAAAAAATGAGCAGTTCTTC.

The CDR3 DNA follows: TGCGCCAGCAGTGAGTCGTCCAGGGGCTCTGGAAACACCATATATTTT. It yields the protein CASSESSRGSGNTIYF. The rearrangement joins TRBV10-2 to TRBJ1-3, with D possibly being TRBD1 (6 bases). CDR3 length: 16 residues. The V end lost 0 bases, the J end lost 0 bases, and 9 bases lay between the germline ends. Germline V CDR1 and CDR2: WSHSY, SAAADI.

The chain uses TRBV19 and TRBJ1-5; 9 bases line up with TRBD1. Germline loops: CDR1 LNHDA, CDR2 SQIVND (reference sequence). This CDR3 has 16 amino acids. The V gene end was trimmed by 11 bases and the J gene end by 4 bases; junction bases not matched to a gene: 15. The CDR3 loop is CAATGGRKTANQPQHF. Here the CDR3 DNA reads TGTGCCGCGACAGGGGGGAGAAAAACAGCAAATCAGCCCCAGCATTTT.

This clone has more than one count but fewer than ten. The V gene is TRBV4-1, the J gene TRBJ2-1; 8 bases are a match to TRBD2. Germline CDR1 is MGHRA and CDR2 is YSYEKL. The CDR3 contains 18 residues. J gave up 7 bases and V 5 bases, and 19 bases lay outside the gene matches. CDR3 in DNA: TGCGCCAGCAGCTCTTACGAGGGGACTAGGAGAAAAACGAATGAGCAGTTCTTC. Its translation is CASSSYEGTRRKTNEQFF.

The chain uses TRBV25-1 and TRBJ2-7, with TRBD2 matching 12 bases. The CDR3 sequence is 17 residues long. Trimming took 6 bases from V and 4 from J; bases not matched to a gene: 13. Germline values: CDR1 MGHDK, CDR2 SYGVNS. CDR3 sequence (DNA): TGTGCCAGCAGCCCCCCGGGTGGGACTAGCGGGTTTTACGAGCAGTACTTC. Translating it yields CASSPPGGTSGFYEQYF.

This clone was seen only a few times. The rearrangement joins TRBV11-3 to TRBJ2-3, with D tentatively TRBD1 (5 bases). Trimming took 5 bases from V and 4 from J, leaving 10 bases between them. The CDR3 has 13 residues. CDR1 SGHNT and CDR2 YENEEA come from the germline V gene. The CDR3 loop is CASSPRRADTQYF. The CDR3 coding sequence is TGTGCCAGCAGCCCCCGCAGGGCAGATACGCAGTATTTT.

The chain is built from TRBV19 and TRBJ1-4; TRBD1 is a possible D gene (6 bases). The CDR3 length is 19 residues. V lost 4 bases, J lost 0 bases, and 21 bases lay in between. CDR1 LNHDA and CDR2 SQIVND come from the germline V gene (reference sequence). Written as DNA, the CDR3 is TGTGCCAGTAGTAGTCCCTTCAGGACAGACCTATCAACTAATGAAAAACTGTTTTTT. It yields the protein CASSSPFRTDLSTNEKLFF.

CDR3 DNA: TGTGCCAGCAGCTTAGAGGGTACTAGCGGGAGGACCTACGAGCAGTACTTC. Residues: CASSLEGTSGRTYEQYF. The rearrangement uses TRBV11-2 and TRBJ2-7; 12 positions match TRBD2. V was clipped by 0 bases and J by 2 bases; unmatched bases: 5. This CDR3 region has 17 residues. Germline V CDR1 and CDR2: SGHAT, FQNNGV.

V is TRBV6-6 and J is TRBJ2-2; 8 bases are a match to TRBD1. The V segment lost 0 bases and the J segment 5 bases; nucleotides outside the gene matches: 5. This CDR3 contains 16 residues. The germline V gene has CDR1 MNHNY and CDR2 SVGAGI (reference sequence). The CDR3, as DNA: TGTGCCAGCAGTTACTCTCAGGGGGCGATTACCGGGGAGCTGTTTTTT. Its protein product is CASSYSQGAITGELFF.

The chain couples TRBV6-5 to TRBJ1-5; D gene ambiguous. The V end was cut by 4 bases, the J end by 0 bases, with 7 bases between. The length of the CDR3 is 14 residues. Germline lookup yields CDR1 MNHEY and CDR2 SVGAGI. The CDR3 region has the DNA TGTGCCAGCAGTTGGACTCCTAGCAATCAGCCCCAGCATTTT. Encoded protein: CASSWTPSNQPQHF.

The gene calls are TRBV7-9 and TRBJ1-4; no clear D gene. The CDR3 length is 15 residues. Germline CDR1 SEHNR, CDR2 FQNEAQ (reference sequence). Between the trimmed V and J ends, which lost 5 bases and 7 bases, there was a span of 17 bases. CDR3 nucleotide sequence: TGTGCCAGCAGCCCCCCGGGCGGGGTAGGTGAAAAACTGTTTTTT. This translates into CASSPPGGVGEKLFF.

The chain carries TRBV4-2 and TRBJ2-1, with 13 bases matching TRBD2. The germline V gene has CDR1 LGHNA and CDR2 YNFKEQ. Trimming took 1 base from V and 4 from J; bases not matched to a gene: 1. This CDR3 has 16 residues. CDR3 DNA: TGTGCCAGCAGCCAAGGGACTAGCGGGGGTTACAATGAGCAGTTCTTC. Translating gives CASSQGTSGGYNEQFF.

The chain is built from TRBV7-2 and TRBJ2-1; TRBD1 matches 9 bases. J gave up 7 bases and V 5 bases, and 12 bases lay outside the gene matches. CDR3 size: 16 residues. Germline V gene sequence: CDR1 SGHTA, CDR2 FQGNSA. CDR3 region: CASSPPGQGRDNEQFF. The CDR3 nucleotides are TGTGCCAGCAGCCCTCCGGGACAGGGCCGAGATAATGAGCAGTTCTTC.

The chain joins TRBV30 to TRBJ1-2; D uncertain. Germline V gives CDR1 GTSNPN, CDR2 SVGIG (reference sequence). V was clipped by 3 bases and J by 3 bases, with 8 bases between them. The CDR3 totals 12 residues. The CDR3 DNA sequence: TGTGCCTGGAGAGCGAACTACTATGGCTACACCTTC. It is translated as CAWRANYYGYTF. Full variable domain (outside the CDR3, taken from reference TRBV30 and TRBJ1-2): SQTIHQWPATLVQPVGSPLSLECTVEGTSNPNLYWYRQAAGRGLQLLFYSVGIGQISSEVPQNLSASRPQDRQFILSSKKLLLSDSGFYLCAWRANYYGYTFGSGTRLTVV.